The rows below give T cell receptor beta chains drawn from one sample of a study of blood T cell repertoires in COVID-19. The assay was immunoSEQ multiplex PCR, and TCRdb's table has in-frame clones only and misses some. This sample has around 280,000 clones, with roughly 86% found just once. The sequenced material came from peripheral blood. These receptors originate from a woman under 40 who had recovered from COVID-19. Each CDR3 is given with its conserved first and last residue. A D gene is named only where the DNA matches it firmly. Part of the rows lack a size; the others show once, few, many or a class for expanded clones.

TRBD1	-	TRBV2	TRBJ2-3	CASSPGGRGTDTQYF	TGTGCCAGCAGTCCAGGGGGAAGGGGCACAGATACGCAGTATTTT
-	-	TRBV6-5	TRBJ1-1	CASRGQLMNTEAFF	TGTGCCAGCAGAGGACAGTTGATGAACACTGAAGCTTTCTTT
-	-	TRBV6-4	TRBJ1-2	CASSDGQGYGYTF	TGTGCCAGCAGTGACGGCCAGGGCTATGGCTACACCTTC
TRBD1	-	TRBV23-1	TRBJ1-5	CASGPRDRENQPQHF	TGCGCCAGCGGCCCGAGGGACAGAGAGAATCAGCCCCAGCATTTT
-	-	TRBV18	TRBJ1-2	CASSDNNYGYTF	TGTGCCAGCTCCGACAATAACTATGGCTACACCTTC
-	-	TRBV5-4	TRBJ1-2	CASSLVGADGYTF	TGTGCCAGCAGCTTGGTGGGGGCCGATGGCTACACCTTC
TRBD1	few	TRBV27	TRBJ2-7	CASSLVASAGGKSSYEQYF	TGTGCCAGCAGTTTAGTAGCCTCGGCAGGGGGAAAGAGCTCCTACGAGCAGTACTTC
-	-	TRBV7-3	TRBJ2-3	CASSRLGGVTTDTQYF	TGTGCCAGCAGCCGACTCGGGGGAGTCACAACAGATACGCAGTATTTT
-	-	TRBV10-3	TRBJ2-2	CAISESLNANTGELFF	TGTGCCATCAGTGAGTCCCTAAACGCGAACACCGGGGAGCTGTTTTTT
-	-	TRBV14	TRBJ2-1	CASSQAGHRTEQFF	TGTGCCAGCAGCCAAGCAGGCCACCGAACTGAGCAGTTCTTC
-	-	TRBV5-6	TRBJ1-4	CASSLRQTNEKLFF	TGTGCCAGCAGCTTGCGACAGACAAATGAAAAACTGTTTTTT
-	-	TRBV4-3	TRBJ1-2	CASSQDTTANNGYTF	TGCGCCAGCAGCCAAGATACCACAGCCAATAATGGCTACACCTTC
-	-	TRBV25-1	TRBJ2-7	CASSEYWGHSDRQYF	TGTGCCAGCAGTGAATATTGGGGGCACTCCGACAGGCAGTACTTC
-	few	TRBV4-2	TRBJ2-7	CASSQDVAHEQYF	TGTGCCAGCAGCCAAGATGTAGCTCACGAGCAGTACTTC
TRBD1	-	TRBV29-1	TRBJ1-1	CSGDRANTEAFF	TGCAGCGGAGACAGGGCGAACACTGAAGCTTTCTTT
-	few	TRBV3-1/TRBV3-2	TRBJ1-1	CASSPWTGGTEAFF	TGTGCCAGCAGCCCCTGGACTGGCGGAACTGAAGCTTTCTTT
-	-	TRBV27	TRBJ1-5	CASSPQGRQPQHF	TGTGCCAGCAGCCCCCAGGGGAGACAGCCCCAGCATTTT
-	-	TRBV24-1	TRBJ2-2	CATSDDSSVYTGELFF	TGTGCCACCAGTGATGACTCTAGCGTTTACACCGGGGAGCTGTTTTTT
-	-	TRBV27	TRBJ2-1	CASSSLGPGNEQFF	TGTGCCAGCAGTTCACTGGGTCCGGGAAATGAGCAGTTCTTC
TRBD2	-	TRBV30	TRBJ2-7	CAWRSSGRYEQYF	TGTGCCTGGAGGTCTAGCGGGAGATACGAGCAGTACTTC
TRBD1	-	TRBV6-1	TRBJ2-1	CASSVDRDPLDYNEQFF	TGTGCCAGCAGTGTGGACAGGGATCCTCTCGACTACAATGAGCAGTTCTTC
-	-	TRBV6-6	TRBJ1-2	CASSRPTGSNYGYTF	TGTGCCAGCAGCCGCCCGACAGGCTCAAACTATGGCTACACCTTC
-	once	TRBV18	TRBJ2-5	CASSPGQTQESQYF	TGTGCCAGCTCACCGGGACAAACGCAAGAGTCCCAGTACTTC
-	-	TRBV6-5	TRBJ2-6	CASSKRQAGANVLTF	TGTGCCAGCAGTAAACGACAGGCTGGGGCCAACGTCCTGACTTTC
TRBD1	once	TRBV6-1	TRBJ2-7	CASSDWDRGLYEQYF	TGTGCCAGCAGTGATTGGGACAGGGGCCTCTACGAGCAGTACTTC
-	-	TRBV10-3	TRBJ1-2	CASKGDGYTF	TGTGCCAGCAAGGGGGATGGCTACACCTTC
-	once	TRBV2	TRBJ1-1	CASSGNRDSKAFF	TGTGCCAGCAGTGGGAACAGGGATTCTAAAGCTTTCTTT
-	once	TRBV7-6	TRBJ2-3	CASSLAERRTDTQYF	TGTGCCAGCAGCTTAGCGGAAAGGAGAACAGATACGCAGTATTTT
TRBD2	once	TRBV5-6	TRBJ2-1	CASSLIGLALNEQFF	TGTGCCAGCAGCTTGATAGGACTAGCGTTAAATGAGCAGTTCTTC
TRBD2	-	TRBV6-5	TRBJ2-1	CASSLAGLDEQFF	TGTGCCAGCAGTTTAGCGGGACTCGATGAGCAGTTCTTC
TRBD1	-	TRBV19	TRBJ1-2	CASSIRDRHFYGYTF	TGTGCCAGTAGTATACGGGACAGGCATTTCTATGGCTACACCTTC
TRBD1	-	TRBV18	TRBJ1-1	CASSLGQLNTEAFF	TGTGCCAGCTCACTGGGACAGCTGAACACTGAAGCTTTCTTT
TRBD2	-	TRBV7-3	TRBJ2-3	CASSLALAGSTDTQYF	TGTGCCAGCAGCTTAGCGCTAGCGGGAAGCACAGATACGCAGTATTTT
-	once	TRBV19	TRBJ1-1	CASSIRENTEAFF	TGTGCCAGTAGTATACGGGAGAACACTGAAGCTTTCTTT
TRBD2	-	TRBV4-2	TRBJ2-7	CASSQDRRTSGAYEQYF	TGTGCCAGCAGCCAAGACCGCAGGACTAGCGGAGCTTACGAGCAGTACTTC
TRBD1	-	TRBV27	TRBJ1-6	CASSFLDRGGSPLHF	TGTGCCAGCAGTTTCCTCGACAGGGGCGGTTCACCCCTCCACTTT
TRBD2	-	TRBV2	TRBJ2-2	CASRELAGGVGELFF	TGTGCCAGCAGGGAACTAGCGGGGGGAGTCGGGGAGCTGTTTTTT
-	-	TRBV5-8	TRBJ2-1	CASSLTGDGSDGNEQFF	TGTGCCAGCAGCTTGACCGGGGACGGGAGCGATGGCAATGAGCAGTTCTTC
TRBD2	many	TRBV5-1	TRBJ2-3	CASSLGLADLTDTQYF	TGCGCCAGCAGCTTGGGACTAGCGGACCTCACAGATACGCAGTATTTT
-	-	TRBV21-1	TRBJ2-5	CASSQWTSGRSYWYQETQYF	TGTGCCAGCAGCCAATGGACTAGCGGGAGGTCCTATTGGTACCAAGAGACCCAGTACTTC
-	-	TRBV2	TRBJ2-5	CASSTSGFQETQYF	TGTGCCAGCAGTACCTCAGGGTTCCAAGAGACCCAGTACTTC
TRBD1	-	TRBV19	TRBJ1-2	CASSTQGQGLSGYTF	TGTGCCAGTAGTACTCAAGGACAGGGGTTGAGCGGCTACACCTTC
-	-	TRBV27	TRBJ1-4	CASSPYPGMNEKLFF	TGTGCCAGCAGTCCCTACCCCGGTATGAATGAAAAACTGTTTTTT
TRBD2	-	TRBV2	TRBJ2-2	CASNRGGNTGELFF	TGTGCCAGCAATCGCGGGGGGAACACCGGGGAGCTGTTTTTT
-	-	TRBV5-5	TRBJ1-4	CASSLGPRPGEKLFF	TGTGCCAGCAGCTTGGGCCCTAGGCCTGGTGAAAAACTGTTTTTT
-	once	TRBV7-9	TRBJ1-1	CASSSGEGWTEAFF	TGTGCCAGCAGCTCGGGAGAGGGGTGGACTGAAGCTTTCTTT
TRBD1	few	TRBV19	TRBJ1-2	CASSPTGVYGYTF	TGTGCCAGTAGCCCGACAGGGGTATATGGCTACACCTTC
-	few	TRBV5-4	TRBJ1-1	CASSSYRAGAFF	TGTGCCAGCAGCTCATACAGGGCTGGAGCTTTCTTT
-	once	TRBV14	TRBJ1-1	CASSEQENTEAFF	TGTGCCAGCAGCGAACAGGAGAACACTGAAGCTTTCTTT
TRBD2	-	TRBV3-1/TRBV3-2	TRBJ2-1	CASRYGRGGNEQFF	TGTGCCAGCCGGTATGGGAGGGGAGGCAATGAGCAGTTCTTC
-	-	TRBV7-6	TRBJ2-7	CASSWGPEASYEQYF	TGTGCCAGCAGCTGGGGGCCAGAGGCATCCTACGAGCAGTACTTC